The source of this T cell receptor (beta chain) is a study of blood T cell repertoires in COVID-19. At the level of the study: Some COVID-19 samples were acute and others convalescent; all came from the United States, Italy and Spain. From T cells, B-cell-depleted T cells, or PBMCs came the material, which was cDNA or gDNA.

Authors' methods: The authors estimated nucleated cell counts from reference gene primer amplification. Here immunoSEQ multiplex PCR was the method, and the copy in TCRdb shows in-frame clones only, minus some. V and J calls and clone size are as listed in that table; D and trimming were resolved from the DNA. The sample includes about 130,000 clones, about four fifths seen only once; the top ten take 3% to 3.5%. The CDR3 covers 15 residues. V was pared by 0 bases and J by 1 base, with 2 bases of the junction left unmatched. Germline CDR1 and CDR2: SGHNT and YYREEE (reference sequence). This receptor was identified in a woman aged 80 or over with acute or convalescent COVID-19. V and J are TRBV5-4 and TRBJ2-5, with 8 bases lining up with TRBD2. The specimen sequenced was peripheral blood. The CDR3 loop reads CASSLGGGSQETQYF. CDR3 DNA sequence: TGTGCCAGCAGCTTGGGCGGGGGGAGCCAAGAGACCCAGTACTTC. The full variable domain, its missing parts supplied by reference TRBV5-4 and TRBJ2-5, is ETGVTQSPTHLIKTRGQQVTLRCSSQSGHNTVSWYQQALGQGPQFIFQYYREEENGRGNFPPRFSGLQFPNYSSELNVNALELDDSALYLCASSLGGGSQETQYFGPGTRLLVL.